This T cell receptor beta chain was found in a study of shared clonotypes between healthy human individuals. With regard to this clone: Its antigen is still unknown.

J gave up 2 bases and V 4 bases, and 4 bases lay outside the gene matches. The V gene's germline CDR1 is MNHEY and CDR2 SVGAGI. The CDR3 covers 14 residues. An assay was performed, and its level was deep. Produced via immunoSEQ multiplex PCR; TCRdb's table is partial and in-frame only. Here the sample spans approximately 1,000,000 clones, about 80% being singletons. General study findings and limits: Enrolling few donors narrowed the genetic and exposure-history diversity that was represented. In contrast to clonotypes shared by all four donors, non-shared clonotypes had lower generation probabilities. When naive CD4 clonotypes were compared across a few donors, approximately 5% were shared.

The sequence derives from a man aged 18 to 30 in good health. Some clones in this sample may be carry-over from other donors' samples. The sequencing input was memory CD4+ T cells from PBMCs. Stated subset: CD45RA-negative fraction. This rearrangement joins TRBV6-5 to TRBJ2-7; 8 positions match TRBD1. The CDR3 sequence is CASSSGGPTYEQYF. The CDR3 nucleotides read TGTGCCAGCAGTTCAGGGGGCCCGACCTACGAGCAGTACTTC.